This T cell receptor (beta chain) was retrieved from a study of blood T cell repertoires in COVID-19 (dated by TCRdb to about 2020). Study-level background: The collaborator samples originated in the United States, Italy and Spain and spanned the acute and convalescent phases of COVID-19. The repertoires were released in a freely available public database intended as a resource for research on the immune response to SARS-CoV-2. Samples came from the ongoing ImmuneRACE study (first 160 participants) plus 1,254 subjects from 6 global collaborators. Where available, HLA class I and class II types were taken from metadata supplied by the sample provider and were not determined by assay-based typing. The sample metadata nearly always contained a de-identified subject ID, COVID-19 status, age in years and sex. The prospective study material was composed of cDNA or gDNA derived from T cells, B-cell-depleted T cells, or PBMCs. Subjects who had been exposed to COVID-19, were actively infected with it, or had recovered from it provided the deeply sampled blood TCRbeta repertoires that made up the dataset. On the study overall, not on this receptor specifically: The amount of clinical and demographic metadata varied by source and participant and was provided uncurated.

As encoded in the germline V gene, CDR1 is SGHVS while CDR2 is FNYEAQ. V and J are truncated by 5 bases and 2 bases respectively, leaving an intervening sequence of 15 bases. Measured from the cysteine to the phenylalanine, the CDR3 is 16 residues long. The DNA shown is the 48-base CDR3, in frame from base 1. TCRbeta CDR3 regions were amplified from genomic DNA by means of the immunoSEQ Assay, a bias-controlled multiplex PCR. From the authors' description of their analysis: The number of nucleated cells in each sample was estimated from the amplification of reference gene primers within the assay. To quantify the absolute abundance of each unique TCRbeta CDR3 rearrangement, sequence reads were collapsed and filtered. Productive Simpson clonality was computed per sample as the square root of Simpson's diversity index over productive rearrangements. The table was pulled from immuneACCESS by TCRdb, which kept in-frame rearrangements only. Such tables lose some clones; where checked, under half of the loss comes from unresolved V genes, and the rest has no known cause. V and J calls and clone size come straight from that table; D and trimming were deduced from the DNA. Present in this sample are about 210,000 clones, over 75% of which were seen just once. About 10% of the sample is taken by the ten largest.

Enrolling through a virtual design, the prospective study's participants ranged in age from about 18 to 89 years and lived across roughly 24 United States geographic areas. To assign participants to cohorts, the prospective study relied on clinical history that participants themselves reported in a screening survey and a study questionnaire. For ImmuneRACE Cohort 3, a participant was defined as recovered based on two consecutive negative NP/OP PCR tests, clearance by a healthcare professional, or resolution of symptoms. Mobile phlebotomists in the prospective study collected whole blood, serum and a nasopharyngeal or oropharyngeal swab from every participant. Over a roughly two-month period, participants in the prospective study had the option of providing additional blood draws and questionnaires. Before DNA extraction, prospective study blood samples were shipped either frozen or at room temperature.

As concerns this clone: Its antigen is still unknown. Per-base quality was not reported, and no clone a single base away is much larger than it.

Rearrangement joined TRBV7-6 to TRBJ2-2, and possibly TRBD1, on 6 matching bases. The sample was PBMCs or T cells enriched from blood (not recorded which). The receptor was isolated from a man in his forties who had recovered from COVID-19. Here the CDR3 is given as CASSPTGTLNTGELFF. The DNA sequence follows: TGTGCCAGCAGCCCGACCGGGACACTCAACACCGGGGAGCTGTTTTTT.